Listed here is a single TCR beta chain. No antigen is known for it. Per-nucleotide qualities are absent, and no much larger clonotype sits a single base away. The library was prepared using the immunoSEQ multiplex PCR assay. A mixture of 60 forward primers for TCR Vbeta segments and 13 reverse primers for TCR Jbeta segments was used in the multiplex PCR. The CDR3 region of rearranged TCR beta genes was amplified from genomic DNA by a multiplex PCR assay. The amplified TCR beta libraries were sequenced on the Illumina HiSeq System as 87-base-pair reads. Turning to the authors' computational methods: Across the 500 to 750 repertoires, a later analysis counted roughly 77 million unique TCR beta chains, roughly 11 million of which were shared by at least two donors. Raw reads were error-corrected and collapsed into unique sequences by a nearest-neighbor algorithm in which closely related sequences were merged to remove PCR and sequencing errors. To assign V, D and J gene segments, CDR3 sequences were aligned to IMGT reference sequences. For a sequence to be retained, a match of at least six nucleotides to both a V gene segment and a J gene segment was required. Rearrangements were called productive when the CDR3 lacked stop codons and stayed in frame with V and J; all others were non-productive. CDR3 was defined by IMGT convention, running from the second conserved V-encoded cysteine to the conserved J-encoded phenylalanine. In an earlier analysis of around 600 of the donors, sequences lacking an unambiguous match to a single V gene segment were excluded. In an earlier analysis of several hundred of the donors, V segments were called functional above 56.7% productive rearrangements and were called segregating when the between-donor standard deviation exceeded 5%. A statistical classification framework was built to diagnose cytomegalovirus status from the catalog of TCR beta chain sequences. In a later analysis, TCR nucleotide sequences were compared against IMGT/GENE-DB human TR gene sequences so that V and J genes could be assigned. A later analysis assigned CDR3 sequences and most-parsimonious VDJ recombination scenarios with the TCRdist pipeline. In a later analysis, each TCR beta chain was defined by its CDR3 amino acid sequence together with its V-gene family, and reads without a unique V-gene family were excluded. A later analysis removed 500 to 600 highly shared, low-generation-probability nucleotide sequences to deal with suspected cross-contamination and a sequencing artifact. For each public chain, a later analysis derived a clonal expansion index from normalized ranks of inferred template counts within each repertoire. Generation probabilities in a later analysis came from a VDJ recombination model fitted to out-of-frame rearrangements, and those results were checked against IGoR. A later analysis scored TCR-TCR, TCR-HLA and TCR-CMV co-occurrence with hypergeometric tests, applying a repertoire-size bias correction to TCR pairs. False discovery rates were estimated in a later analysis by permuting HLA or CMV assignments 20 times. In a later analysis, co-occurring TCRs were grouped using DBSCAN, and TCRdist sequence similarity was added for clustering within HLA-allele-positive subsets. For co-occurrence clustering, repertoires with fewer than 30,000 or more than 120,000 public chains were excluded, along with about five repertoires with anomalous nucleotide sharing. Entries here come from immuneACCESS through TCRdb and include only in-frame sequences with V and J called. Some clones fail to appear in such tables; in the studies checked, an unresolved V gene covers under half of the shortfall, and the cause of the remainder is unknown. The V and J calls and the clone size are those of that table, but D and trimming were determined from the DNA. The sample table records about 100,000 clones; over 75% of these occur just once. The top ten constitute 4% to 5% of the sample.

The CDR3 sequence holds 16 residues, the cysteine and phenylalanine included. Only the CDR3 region is kept as DNA, spanning 48 bases read in frame from base 1. The germline V end is reduced by 3 bases and the J end by 0 bases; junction bases left unmatched: 7. The germline V gene encodes CDR1 SGHRS and CDR2 YFSETQ. This specimen comes from a study of cytomegalovirus exposure and HLA in healthy donors (dated 2017 in TCRdb). Regarding the complete study: An earlier analysis of several hundred of the donors reported over 250 Gb of sequence data and some 110 million unique TCR beta sequences obtained from 180 million or so T cells. About 320 gigabases of sequencing data and tens of millions of unique TCR sequences were included in an early release covering 500 to 750 HLA-typed donors. Among the 398 genotyped donors, around 81% belonged to the genetic ancestry cluster associated with self-reported Caucasian donors. The aim of the study was to test whether cataloging public T cell receptors could identify signatures of past pathogen exposure. The study profiled the T cell repertoires of 500 to 800 subjects by immunosequencing and related them to cytomegalovirus serostatus. In addition to the first cohort of approximately 670 subjects, a separate validation cohort of 120 different subjects was used. The study combined high-throughput TCR immunosequencing, statistical association of individual TCRs with disease status, and machine learning to predict cytomegalovirus infection status. In a later analysis, previously published TCR beta repertoires from several hundred donors were re-analyzed and high-resolution HLA genotyping was added so that TCR occurrence patterns could be studied. Rather than using new phenotypic data, the later analysis identified candidate immune exposures from TCR beta sequences and from how often those sequences occurred across donors. An earlier analysis of approximately 630 of the donors applied high-throughput TCR beta sequencing to assess whether each TCR beta V gene segment acted as functional or pseudogenic. Donor age, sex, ethnicity and CMV serostatus were collected together with the repertoire data. Genome-wide SNP genotypes for about 55% of the roughly 670 donors were used in a later genetic analysis, which treated that subset as a discovery cohort. Every repertoire in the discovery cohort had been generated on one and the same sequencing platform. HLA typing included class I and class II loci at four-digit resolution. The number of typed donors differed by locus: roughly 620-640 for A, B, C, DRB1 and DQB1; some 500 for DQA1; 606 for DPA1; and around 470 for DPB1. A handful of DR-DQ haplotypes were handled as single units for association and clustering because linkage in the cohort was strong. On average, 235,054 unique TCR beta nucleotide sequences were sequenced per donor among a few hundred genotyped donors of the cohort, with about 19% of those sequences being non-productive. Here is what the overall study found, with its caveats: Immune exposure information for the cohort was limited to CMV serostatus. A cluster of highly shared sequence variants was judged likely to be a technical artifact of the sequencing pipeline. Only TCR beta chains were sequenced in this cohort, and the absence of alpha or paired-chain data limited detectable features. A later analysis found that most CMV-associated TCR beta chains appeared HLA-restricted, with HLA associations seemingly driven largely by CMV exposure. While some public TCRs were present in many individuals, most TCR sequences turned up only very rarely across donors. Sequencing depth was assumed to be roughly uniform across donors in the presence/absence analyses, though that assumption may not hold. Some IMGT-functional V segments, including TRBV6-2 and TRBV6-3, could not be told apart with the 87-base-pair reads, so those segments were excluded. Roughly 17 rarely observed V segments, including chromosome 9 orphons, were excluded from the earlier analysis of several hundred of the donors because counts were too low. A later genetic analysis reported fewer N-insertions in productive TCRs among donors in an Asian-associated ancestry cluster than the approximately 670-donor mean. A few of the identified cytomegalovirus-associated TCR beta chains were confirmed in vitro to be specific for cytomegalovirus antigens. An earlier analysis of 450 to 750 of the donors showed that most TCR beta V segments appeared in productive rearrangements either about 87% or about 30% of the time, which broadly matched IMGT annotations. Because HLA typing was missing for some donors at each locus, association tests included only the typed subset. At a false discovery rate of 0.05, a later analysis linked 15,000 to 20,000 TCR beta sequences to specific HLA alleles. A later analysis found that HLA-associated TCR beta chains were more clonally expanded and had lower generation probabilities than equally common non-associated chains. According to the authors, the approach could potentially be generalized to other disease states and immunological phenotypes. The classifier was reported to diagnose cytomegalovirus status with high specificity and sensitivity in both the original and validation cohorts. The study gave a list of 150 to 200 TCR beta chains associated with cytomegalovirus. When HLA alleles, especially DR and DQ, strongly co-occurred, attributing TCR associations to individual alleles was difficult. Several of the top co-occurrence clusters appeared to be linked to parvovirus B19, influenza, CMV and Epstein-Barr virus, according to a later analysis. A further reported finding was that TCR beta sequences accurately predicted the HLA-A and HLA-B alleles for most subjects in the first cohort. In a later analysis, the rate of TCR association differed among HLA loci, with DRB1 alleles having the most associated TCRs and HLA-C alleles having the fewest. In a later genetic analysis, a missense DCLRE1C variant was associated with V-gene and J-gene trimming of TCR beta chains, and the association was replicated in an independent cohort. Linkage disequilibrium might explain the correlated functional status among segregating V segments, but an unknown experimental factor could not be ruled out.

The cohort was made up of roughly 670 healthy bone marrow donors. Cohort members were all nominally healthy when sampled, although unrecorded immune exposures were likely present. The donor was CMV seronegative and belonged to the group of over 300 seronegative cohort members. A peripheral blood sample was collected from each donor, and TCR beta sequencing was performed on peripheral blood mononuclear cells. Genomic DNA extraction from the blood cell samples was performed with the Qiagen DNeasy Blood Extraction Kit. The V and J genes are TRBV5-1 and TRBJ2-7, with 9 bases aligning to TRBD2. The TCR was taken from a male donor in good health and CMV-seronegative. The sample was PBMCs. In nucleotide form, the sequence is TGCGCCAGCAGCTCAATGCTAGCGGGGCCCTCCTACGAGCAGTACTTC. Translation gives CASSSMLAGPSYEQYF.